These 15 T cell receptor beta chains were all obtained from the same sample, sequenced in a study of T cells after yellow fever vaccination. One entry per CDR3 protein, called by TCRdb with MiXCR from the 5' RACE reads. The repertoire has fewer than 350,000 distinct CDR3 sequences, around 4.4% of them found once; the top ten carry just under 20%. The source material was PBMCs, sampled 15 days after the yellow fever booster vaccination. The receptors derive from a man between 18 and 29 years old who received the YFV17D yellow fever vaccine.

This clonotype was counted ten times or more. V and J are TRBV4-3 and TRBJ2-3; D remains ambiguous. Between the trimmed V and J ends, which lost 3 bases and 6 bases, there was a span of 10 bases. There are 13 residues in the CDR3. CDR1 and CDR2 from the germline V gene are LGHNA and YSLEER. The CDR3 DNA reads TGCGCCAGCAGCCAGGGGATGACGGATACGCAGTATTTT. It translates to CASSQGMTDTQYF.

This clonotype was seen ten or more times. The CDR3 bases are TGTGCCAGCAGTCCCGGACTTAACACCGGGGAGCTGTTTTTT. It yields the protein CASSPGLNTGELFF. The rearrangement uses TRBV12-3 or TRBV12-4 and TRBJ2-2, with D possibly being TRBD2 (5 bases). The CDR3 covers 14 residues. V lost 5 bases and J 2 bases, leaving 9 bases between the germline ends.

CDR3 amino acids: CASSYSRGSVTDTQYF. CDR3 bases: TGTGCCAGCAGTTATTCCCGGGGGTCGGTCACAGATACGCAGTATTTT. This chain connects TRBV6-6 to TRBJ2-3; TRBD2 might be the D (6 bases). From germline, CDR1 is MNHNY and CDR2 SVGAGI (reference sequence). V gave up 3 bases and J gave up 2 bases, with 15 bases separating them. The CDR3 has 16 residues.

The chain has TRBV29-1 and TRBJ2-2; D is possibly TRBD1 or TRBD2 (5 bases each). Trimming took off 4 bases at V and 4 bases at J, with 10 bases between the two ends. The CDR3 is 13 amino acids. In germline, CDR1 is SQVTM, CDR2 ANQGSEA. The CDR3 loop is CSVVGAFTGELFF. CDR3 coding DNA: TGCAGCGTTGTCGGGGCTTTCACCGGGGAGCTGTTTTTT.

The table lists this clonotype with many counts. The rearrangement joins TRBV6-5 to TRBJ1-4; D not certain. This CDR3 contains 14 residues. V lost 0 bases and J 4 bases, leaving 6 bases between the germline ends. Germline-derived CDR1 and CDR2 are MNHEY and SVGAGI. The chain's CDR3 is CASSYSSHNEKLFF. The CDR3 region has the DNA TGTGCCAGCAGTTACTCCAGTCATAATGAAAAACTGTTTTTT.

The CDR3 is CASSSWDRDRERVGYTF. In nucleotides, the CDR3 is TGTGCCAGCAGCTCCTGGGATAGGGACAGGGAAAGGGTTGGCTACACCTTC. The chain recombines TRBV11-2 with TRBJ1-2, with TRBD1 matching 9 bases. Trimming took 4 bases from V and 7 from J; bases not matched to a gene: 16. This CDR3 comprises 17 residues. Germline loops: CDR1 SGHAT, CDR2 FQNNGV.

This chain joins TRBV18 and TRBJ2-5; D is ambiguous. The CDR3 consists of 13 residues. Trimming took off 1 base at V and 5 bases at J, with 8 bases between the two ends. From germline, CDR1 is KGHSH and CDR2 LQKENI. The CDR3 loop reads CASSPQHGETQYF. The CDR3 DNA is TGTGCCAGCTCACCACAGCACGGGGAGACCCAGTACTTC.

Ten or more counts support this clonotype. The chain joins TRBV12-3 or TRBV12-4 to TRBJ2-5; D gene ambiguous. CDR3 length equals 13 residues. Trimming cost V 5 bases and J 4 bases, with 11 bases left between them. The CDR3 region is CASSRLGRETQYF. The DNA of the CDR3 is TGTGCCAGCAGTCGTCTAGGGCGAGAGACCCAGTACTTC.

This rearrangement joins TRBV5-1 to TRBJ2-2; the match to TRBD1 covers 8 bases. The junction had 8 bases not matched to a gene; V was cut back by 0 bases and J by 7 bases. The CDR3 is 16 amino acids. Per germline, CDR1 SGHRS and CDR2 YFSETQ. CDR3 sequence: CASSLDRTGKDGELFF. CDR3 DNA: TGCGCCAGCAGCTTGGACAGGACAGGGAAGGACGGGGAGCTGTTTTTT.

CDR3 DNA sequence: TGCGCCAGCAGCTTCAATTCCGGGACAGTAAATTCACCCCTCCACTTT. It yields the protein CASSFNSGTVNSPLHF. The chain joins TRBV5-1 to TRBJ1-6, with 7 bases fitting TRBD1. Germline V gene data show CDR1 as SGHRS and CDR2 as YFSETQ. The CDR3 has 16 residues. Germline trimming cut 2 bases from V and 7 bases from J; bases unmatched to any gene: 9.

This clonotype was observed many times. The chain joins TRBV6-6 to TRBJ2-3; D remains unclear. The CDR3 loop spans 14 amino acids. Germline CDR1 and CDR2: MNHNY and SVGAGI (reference sequence). V was trimmed by 3 bases and J by 0 bases, leaving 7 bases between them. CDR3 in amino acids: CASSYLQSTDTQYF. CDR3 coding DNA: TGTGCCAGCAGTTATCTACAGAGCACAGATACGCAGTATTTT.

This clonotype was observed at least ten times. The J gene is TRBJ1-2, the V gene TRBV6-2 or TRBV6-3, with a weak D call TRBD1 (6 bases). Trimming left V 8 bases short and J 4 bases short, with 17 bases between. The CDR3 length is 14 residues. Germline V gives CDR1 MNHEY, CDR2 SVGEGT. CDR3 sequence reads: CASCHRVSTYGYTF. CDR3 coding DNA: TGTGCCAGCTGCCACAGGGTATCGACCTATGGCTACACCTTC.

This clonotype was detected ten times or more. V gene TRBV9 combines with J gene TRBJ2-3; 9 nucleotides line up with TRBD1. Unmatched junction bases numbered 8, after V lost 4 bases and J lost 5 bases. Germline CDR1 is SGDLS and CDR2 is YYNGEE. CDR3 length: 15 residues. CDR3: CASSPQGASVDTQYF. The CDR3 coding sequence is TGTGCCAGCAGCCCACAGGGGGCGAGTGTAGATACGCAGTATTTT.

This clonotype was recorded at least ten times. V is TRBV11-2 and J is TRBJ2-3; 7 positions agree with TRBD2. This CDR3 contains 16 residues. Trimming cost V 7 bases and J 2 bases; bases outside gene matches: 12. The germline V gene encodes CDR1 SGHAT and CDR2 FQNNGV. CDR3 sequence reads: CASTQTPSGLTDTQYF. The CDR3 DNA reads TGTGCCAGCACCCAGACCCCTAGCGGACTCACAGATACGCAGTATTTT.

This clonotype was seen ten or more times. V and J are TRBV20-1 and TRBJ2-7; 7 bases fit TRBD1. With V trimmed by 4 bases and J by 10 bases, 13 bases remained unmatched. CDR1 and CDR2 from the germline V gene are DFQATT and SNEGSKA (reference sequence). The CDR3 totals 13 residues. CDR3 DNA: TGCAGTGCTACCCCCGGGGACAGCTTGGGCCAGTACTTC. Protein product: CSATPGDSLGQYF.